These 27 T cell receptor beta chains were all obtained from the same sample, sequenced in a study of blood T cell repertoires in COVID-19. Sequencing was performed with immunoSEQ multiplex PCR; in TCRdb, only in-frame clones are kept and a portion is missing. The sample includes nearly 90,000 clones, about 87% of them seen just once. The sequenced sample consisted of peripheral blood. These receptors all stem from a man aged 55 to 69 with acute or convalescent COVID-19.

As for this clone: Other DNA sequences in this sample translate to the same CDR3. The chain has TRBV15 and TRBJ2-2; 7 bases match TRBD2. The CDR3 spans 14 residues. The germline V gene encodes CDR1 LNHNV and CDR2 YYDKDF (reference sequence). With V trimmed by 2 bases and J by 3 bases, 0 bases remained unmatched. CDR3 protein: CATSRLADTGELFF. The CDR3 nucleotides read TGTGCCACCAGCAGACTAGCGGACACCGGGGAGCTGTTTTTT. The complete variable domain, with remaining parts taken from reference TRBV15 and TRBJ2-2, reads DAMVIQNPRYQVTQFGKPVTLSCSQTLNHNVMYWYQQKSSQAPKLLFHYYDKDFNNEADTPDNFQSRRPNTSFCFLDIRSPGLGDTAMYLCATSRLADTGELFFGEGSRLTVL.

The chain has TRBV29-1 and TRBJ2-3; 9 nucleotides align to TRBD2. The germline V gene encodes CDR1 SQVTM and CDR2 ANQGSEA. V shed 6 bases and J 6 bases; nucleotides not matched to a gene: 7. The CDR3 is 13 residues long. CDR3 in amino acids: CSVASGESDTQYF. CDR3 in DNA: TGCAGCGTCGCTAGCGGGGAATCCGATACGCAGTATTTT.

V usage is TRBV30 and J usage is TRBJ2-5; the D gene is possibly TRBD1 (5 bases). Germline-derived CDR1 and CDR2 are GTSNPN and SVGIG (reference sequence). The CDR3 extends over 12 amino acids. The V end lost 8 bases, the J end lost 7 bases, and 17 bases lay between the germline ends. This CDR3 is CAIDSAKGTQYF. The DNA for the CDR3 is TGTGCCATCGACAGTGCCAAGGGGACCCAGTACTTC.

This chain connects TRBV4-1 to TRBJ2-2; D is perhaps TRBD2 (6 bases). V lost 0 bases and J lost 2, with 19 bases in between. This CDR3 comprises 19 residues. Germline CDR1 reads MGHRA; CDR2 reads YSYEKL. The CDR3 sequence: CASSQEAGRRYSNTGELFF. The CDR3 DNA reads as TGCGCCAGCAGCCAAGAAGCGGGCCGGAGGTATTCAAACACCGGGGAGCTGTTTTTT.

The DNA for the CDR3 is TGCAGTGCTAGTGGTTGGGGGACTAGCGGTTCCTACGAGCAGTACTTC. The encoded protein is CSASGWGTSGSYEQYF. The chain employs TRBV20-1 and TRBJ2-7; 11 positions match TRBD2. The V gene's germline CDR1 is DFQATT and CDR2 SNEGSKA (reference sequence). This CDR3 spans 16 amino acids. Trimming took 3 bases from V and 1 from J; bases not matched to a gene: 8.

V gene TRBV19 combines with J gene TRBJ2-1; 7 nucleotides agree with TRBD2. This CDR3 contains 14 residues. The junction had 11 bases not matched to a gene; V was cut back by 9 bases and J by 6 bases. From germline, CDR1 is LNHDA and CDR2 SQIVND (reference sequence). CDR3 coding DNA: TGTGCCAGCGTGGCGACTAGCAGAGGCAATGAGCAGTTCTTC. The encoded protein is CASVATSRGNEQFF.

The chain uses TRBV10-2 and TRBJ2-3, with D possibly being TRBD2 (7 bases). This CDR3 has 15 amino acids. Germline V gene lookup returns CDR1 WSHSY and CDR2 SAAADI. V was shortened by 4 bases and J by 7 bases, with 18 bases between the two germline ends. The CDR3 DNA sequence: TGCGCCAGCAGTGTAGAGGGGGGGCCTGGGAATACGCAGTATTTT. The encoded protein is CASSVEGGPGNTQYF.

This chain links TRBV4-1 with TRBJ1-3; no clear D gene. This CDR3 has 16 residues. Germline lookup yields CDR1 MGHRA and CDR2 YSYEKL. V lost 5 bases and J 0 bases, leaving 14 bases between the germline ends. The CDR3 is CASSAPTARSGNTIYF. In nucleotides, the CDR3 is TGCGCCAGCAGCGCCCCGACTGCCCGCTCTGGAAACACCATATATTTT.

CDR3 sequence: CASRDDRGGYGYTF. Written as DNA, the CDR3 is TGTGCCAGCCGAGACGACAGGGGAGGATATGGCTACACCTTC. This chain joins TRBV5-4 and TRBJ1-2; TRBD1 matches at 8 bases. Germline V CDR1 and CDR2: SGHNT, YYREEE (reference sequence). V shed 7 bases, J shed 5 bases, and the junction held 10 bases outside the gene matches. This CDR3 region has 14 residues.

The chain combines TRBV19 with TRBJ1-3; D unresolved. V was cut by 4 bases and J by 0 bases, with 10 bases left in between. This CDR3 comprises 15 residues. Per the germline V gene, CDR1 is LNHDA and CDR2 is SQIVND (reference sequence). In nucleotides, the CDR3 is TGTGCCAGTAGTAGATGGCAGGACTCTGGAAACACCATATATTTT. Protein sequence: CASSRWQDSGNTIYF.

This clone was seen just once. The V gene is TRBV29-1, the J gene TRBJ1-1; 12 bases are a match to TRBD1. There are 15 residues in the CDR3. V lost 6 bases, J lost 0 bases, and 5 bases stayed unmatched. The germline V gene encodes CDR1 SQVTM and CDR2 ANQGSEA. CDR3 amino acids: CSVGTGGAVNTEAFF. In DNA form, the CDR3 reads TGCAGCGTCGGGACAGGGGGCGCGGTGAACACTGAAGCTTTCTTT.

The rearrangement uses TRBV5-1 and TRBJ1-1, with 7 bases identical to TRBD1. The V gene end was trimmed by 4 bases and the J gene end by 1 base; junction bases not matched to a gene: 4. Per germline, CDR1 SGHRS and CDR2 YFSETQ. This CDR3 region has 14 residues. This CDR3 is CASSIRDRNTEAFF. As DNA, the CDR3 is TGCGCCAGCAGCATCCGGGACAGGAACACTGAAGCTTTCTTT.

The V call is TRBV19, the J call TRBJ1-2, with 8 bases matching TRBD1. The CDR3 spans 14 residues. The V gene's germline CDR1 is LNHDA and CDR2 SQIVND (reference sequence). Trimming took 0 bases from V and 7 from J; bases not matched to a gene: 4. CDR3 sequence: CASSIERQGAGYTF. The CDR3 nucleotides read TGTGCCAGTAGTATAGAGCGGCAGGGGGCTGGCTACACCTTC.

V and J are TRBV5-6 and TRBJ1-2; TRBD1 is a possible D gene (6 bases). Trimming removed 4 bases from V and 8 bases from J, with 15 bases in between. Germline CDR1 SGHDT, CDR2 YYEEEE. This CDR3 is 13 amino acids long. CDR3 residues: CASSVEGVGGYTF. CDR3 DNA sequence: TGTGCCAGCAGCGTTGAGGGGGTAGGGGGCTACACCTTC.

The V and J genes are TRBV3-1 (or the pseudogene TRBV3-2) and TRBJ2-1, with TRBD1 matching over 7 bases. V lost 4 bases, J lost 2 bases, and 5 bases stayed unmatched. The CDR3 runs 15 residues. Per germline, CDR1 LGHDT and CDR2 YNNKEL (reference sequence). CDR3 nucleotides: TGTGCCAGCAGCCTTCGACAGGGAACCTACAATGAGCAGTTCTTC. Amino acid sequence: CASSLRQGTYNEQFF.

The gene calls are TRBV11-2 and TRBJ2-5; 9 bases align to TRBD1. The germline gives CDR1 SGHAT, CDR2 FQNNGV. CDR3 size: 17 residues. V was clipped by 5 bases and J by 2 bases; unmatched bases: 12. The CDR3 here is CASSTYSGTGRQETQYF. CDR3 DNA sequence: TGTGCCAGCAGCACGTATTCCGGGACAGGGAGGCAAGAGACCCAGTACTTC.

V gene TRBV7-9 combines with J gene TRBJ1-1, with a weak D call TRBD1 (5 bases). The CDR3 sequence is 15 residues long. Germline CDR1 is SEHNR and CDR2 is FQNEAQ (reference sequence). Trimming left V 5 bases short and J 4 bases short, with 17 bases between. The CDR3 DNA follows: TGTGCCAGCAGCACGCAGGGATTTGTTGGCACTGAAGCTTTCTTT. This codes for CASSTQGFVGTEAFF.

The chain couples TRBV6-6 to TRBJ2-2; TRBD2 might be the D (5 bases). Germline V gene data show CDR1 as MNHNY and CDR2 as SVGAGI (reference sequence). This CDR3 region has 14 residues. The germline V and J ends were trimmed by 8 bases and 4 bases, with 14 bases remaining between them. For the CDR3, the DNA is TGTGCCAGCCGGACTGAGGTCCCCACCGGGGAGCTGTTTTTT. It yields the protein CASRTEVPTGELFF.

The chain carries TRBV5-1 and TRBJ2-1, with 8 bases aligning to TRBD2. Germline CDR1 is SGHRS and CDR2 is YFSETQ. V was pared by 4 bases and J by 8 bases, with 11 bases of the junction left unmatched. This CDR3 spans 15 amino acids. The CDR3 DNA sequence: TGCGCCAGCAGCCTGACGGGAGGGCCCCGGGATGAGCAGTTCTTC. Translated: CASSLTGGPRDEQFF.

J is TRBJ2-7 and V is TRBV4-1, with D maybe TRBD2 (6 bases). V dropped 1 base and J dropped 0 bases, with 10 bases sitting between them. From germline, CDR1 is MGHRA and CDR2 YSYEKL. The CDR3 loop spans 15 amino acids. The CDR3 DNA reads TGCGCCAGCAGCCAAGGGGCCGGGGGCTCCTACGAGCAGTACTTC. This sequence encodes CASSQGAGGSYEQYF.

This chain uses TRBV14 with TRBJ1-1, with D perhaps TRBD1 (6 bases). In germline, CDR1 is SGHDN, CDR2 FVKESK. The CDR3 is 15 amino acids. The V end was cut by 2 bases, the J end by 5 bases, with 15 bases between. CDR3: CASSQKTGMETEAFF. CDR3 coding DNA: TGTGCCAGCAGCCAAAAGACAGGTATGGAGACTGAAGCTTTCTTT.

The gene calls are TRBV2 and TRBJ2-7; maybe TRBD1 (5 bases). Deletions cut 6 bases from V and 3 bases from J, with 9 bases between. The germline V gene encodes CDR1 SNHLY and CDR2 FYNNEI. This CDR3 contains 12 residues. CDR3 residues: CASSRDSYEQYF. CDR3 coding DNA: TGTGCCAGCAGCCGCGACAGCTACGAGCAGTACTTC.

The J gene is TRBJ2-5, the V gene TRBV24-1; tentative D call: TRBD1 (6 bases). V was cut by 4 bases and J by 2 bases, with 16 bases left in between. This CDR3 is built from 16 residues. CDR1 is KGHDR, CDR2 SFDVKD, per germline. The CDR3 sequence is CATSDPRGQLQETQYF. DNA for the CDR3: TGTGCCACCAGTGACCCCCGCGGACAGTTACAAGAGACCCAGTACTTC.

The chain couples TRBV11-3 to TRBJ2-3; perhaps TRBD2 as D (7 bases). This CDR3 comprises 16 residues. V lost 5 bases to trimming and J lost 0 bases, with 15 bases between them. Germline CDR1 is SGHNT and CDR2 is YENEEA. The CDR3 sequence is CASSRSRGGSTDTQYF. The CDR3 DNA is TGTGCCAGCAGCCGGTCGAGGGGGGGAAGCACAGATACGCAGTATTTT.

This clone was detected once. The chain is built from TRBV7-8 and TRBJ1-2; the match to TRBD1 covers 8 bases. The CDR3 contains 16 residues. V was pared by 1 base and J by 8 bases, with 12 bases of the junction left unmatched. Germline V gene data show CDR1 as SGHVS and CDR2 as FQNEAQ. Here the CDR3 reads CASSLVGGQGAYGYTF. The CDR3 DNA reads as TGTGCCAGCAGCTTAGTGGGTGGGCAGGGGGCTTACGGCTACACCTTC.

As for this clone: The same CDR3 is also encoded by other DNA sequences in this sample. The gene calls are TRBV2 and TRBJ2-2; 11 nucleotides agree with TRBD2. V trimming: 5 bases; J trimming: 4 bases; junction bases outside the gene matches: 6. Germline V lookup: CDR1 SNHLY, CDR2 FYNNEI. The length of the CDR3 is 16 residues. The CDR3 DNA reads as TGTGCCAGCAGTCGCACTAGCGGGAGAAGCACCGGGGAGCTGTTTTTT. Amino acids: CASSRTSGRSTGELFF.

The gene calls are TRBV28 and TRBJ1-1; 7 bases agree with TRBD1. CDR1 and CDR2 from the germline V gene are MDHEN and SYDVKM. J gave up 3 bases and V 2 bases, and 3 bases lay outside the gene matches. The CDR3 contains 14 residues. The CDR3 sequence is CASSLLGTDTEAFF. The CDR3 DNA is TGTGCCAGCAGTTTACTGGGGACAGACACTGAAGCTTTCTTT.